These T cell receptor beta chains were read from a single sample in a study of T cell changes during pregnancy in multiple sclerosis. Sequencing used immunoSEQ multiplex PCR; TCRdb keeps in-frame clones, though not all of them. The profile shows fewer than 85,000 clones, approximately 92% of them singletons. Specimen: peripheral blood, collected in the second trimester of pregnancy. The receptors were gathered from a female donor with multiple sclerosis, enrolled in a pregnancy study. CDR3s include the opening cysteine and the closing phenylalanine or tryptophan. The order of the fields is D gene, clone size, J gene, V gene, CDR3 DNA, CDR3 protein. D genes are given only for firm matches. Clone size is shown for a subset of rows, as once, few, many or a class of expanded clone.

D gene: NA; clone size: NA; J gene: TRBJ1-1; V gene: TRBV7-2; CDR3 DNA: TGTGCCAGCAGCTTTTGGAGGGATACTGAAGCTTTCTTT; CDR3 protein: CASSFWRDTEAFF
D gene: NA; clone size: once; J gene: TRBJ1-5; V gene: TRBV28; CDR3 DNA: TGTGCCAGCAGGGAGGGTGGCAATCAGCCCCAGCATTTT; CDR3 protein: CASREGGNQPQHF
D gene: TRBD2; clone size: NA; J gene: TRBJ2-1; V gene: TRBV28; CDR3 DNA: TGTGCCAGCAGTTTTGGTATAGCGGGACTTAAAGATGAGCAGTTCTTC; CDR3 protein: CASSFGIAGLKDEQFF
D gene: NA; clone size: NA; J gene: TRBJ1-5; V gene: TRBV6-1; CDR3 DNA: TGTGCCAGCAGTGAAGAACAGGGCGTCAATCAGCCCCAGCATTTT; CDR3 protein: CASSEEQGVNQPQHF
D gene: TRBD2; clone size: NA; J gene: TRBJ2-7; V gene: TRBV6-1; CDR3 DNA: TGTGCCAGCAGTGAACCGGGACTAGCGGGATCCTACGAGCAGTACTTC; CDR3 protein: CASSEPGLAGSYEQYF
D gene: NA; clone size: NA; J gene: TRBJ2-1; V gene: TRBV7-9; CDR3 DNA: TGTGCCAGCAGCTTAGGTTGGGCGAGCTCCTACAATGAGCAGTTCTTC; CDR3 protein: CASSLGWASSYNEQFF
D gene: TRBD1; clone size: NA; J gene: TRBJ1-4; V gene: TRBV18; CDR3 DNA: TGTGCCAGCTCACAAAATCCCGGGACAGACTATAATGAAAAACTGTTTTTT; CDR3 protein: CASSQNPGTDYNEKLFF
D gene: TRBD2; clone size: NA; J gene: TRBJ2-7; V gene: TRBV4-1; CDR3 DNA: TGCGCCAGCAGCCCCGGGTTAGCGGGGCCGTACGAGCAGTACTTC; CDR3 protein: CASSPGLAGPYEQYF
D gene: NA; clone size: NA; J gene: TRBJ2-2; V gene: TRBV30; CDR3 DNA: TGTGCCTGGAGCGGGAGTGGCACCGGGGAGCTGTTTTTT; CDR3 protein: CAWSGSGTGELFF
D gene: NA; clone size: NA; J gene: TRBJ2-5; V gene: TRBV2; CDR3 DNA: TGTGCCAGCAGCGCCATGGCGGGGAGCGCCCAAGAGACCCAGTACTTC; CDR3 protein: CASSAMAGSAQETQYF
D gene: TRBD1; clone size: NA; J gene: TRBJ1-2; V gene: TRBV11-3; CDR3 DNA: TGTGCCAGCAGCCAGATGGGACAGGGGTATGGCTACACCTTC; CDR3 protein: CASSQMGQGYGYTF
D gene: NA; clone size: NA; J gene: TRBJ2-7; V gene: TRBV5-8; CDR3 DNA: TGTGCCAGCAGCTTGGGGGGCACGGCGTACGAGCAGTACTTC; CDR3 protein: CASSLGGTAYEQYF
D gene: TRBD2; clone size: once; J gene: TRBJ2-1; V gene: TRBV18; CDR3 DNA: TGTGCCAGCTCACCTACTAGCGGGTACGATGAGCAGTTCTTC; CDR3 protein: CASSPTSGYDEQFF
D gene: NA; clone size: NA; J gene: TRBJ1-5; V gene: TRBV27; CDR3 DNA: TGTGCCAGCAGTTTTGGGAGATCTAGCAATCAGCCCCAGCATTTT; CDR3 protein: CASSFGRSSNQPQHF
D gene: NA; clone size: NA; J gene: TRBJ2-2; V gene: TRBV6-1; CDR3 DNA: TGTGCCAGCAGTGATAACACCGCCGGGGAGCTGTTTTTT; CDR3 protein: CASSDNTAGELFF
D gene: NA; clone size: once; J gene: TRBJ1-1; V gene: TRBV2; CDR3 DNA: TGTGCCAGCAGCGTCAGGGTTCTTCACACTGAAGCTTTCTTT; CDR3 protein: CASSVRVLHTEAFF
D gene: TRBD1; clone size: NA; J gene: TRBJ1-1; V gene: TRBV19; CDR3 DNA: TGTGCCAGTAGTATCCCAGGGGGGAAAACTGAAGCTTTCTTT; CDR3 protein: CASSIPGGKTEAFF
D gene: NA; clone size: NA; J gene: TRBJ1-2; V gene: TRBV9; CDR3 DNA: TGTGCCAGCAGCGTACATAGGGGTGGCTACACCTTC; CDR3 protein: CASSVHRGGYTF
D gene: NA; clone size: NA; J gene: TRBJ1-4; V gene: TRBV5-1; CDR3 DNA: TGCGCCAGCATGTTCGTAGGGGCAGCTAATGAAAAACTGTTTTTT; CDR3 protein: CASMFVGAANEKLFF
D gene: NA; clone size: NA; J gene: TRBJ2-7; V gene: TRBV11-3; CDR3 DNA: TGTGCCAGCAGCTCTCCTGAGGCAGACTACGAGCAGTACTTC; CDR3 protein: CASSSPEADYEQYF
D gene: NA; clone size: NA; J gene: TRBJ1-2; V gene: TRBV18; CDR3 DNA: TGTGCCAGCTCACCGGCGGGGCCTGGCTACACCTTC; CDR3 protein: CASSPAGPGYTF
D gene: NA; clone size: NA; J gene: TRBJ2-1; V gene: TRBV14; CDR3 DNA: TGTGCCAGCAGCCAGAGGGTGGGGGCTGAGCAGTTCTTC; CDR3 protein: CASSQRVGAEQFF
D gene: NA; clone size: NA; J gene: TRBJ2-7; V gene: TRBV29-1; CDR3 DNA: TGCAGCGTTTTCACCGGCGGGACAGTTACCTACGAGCAGTACTTC; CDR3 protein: CSVFTGGTVTYEQYF
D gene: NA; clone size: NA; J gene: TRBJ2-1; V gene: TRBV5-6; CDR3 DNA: TGTGCCAGCAGCTTGATACGGGTTGAGCAGTTCTTC; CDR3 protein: CASSLIRVEQFF
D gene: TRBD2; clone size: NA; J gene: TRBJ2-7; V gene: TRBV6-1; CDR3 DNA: TGTGCCAGCAGTGGGATGGGAGCGGGGTACGAGCAGTACTTC; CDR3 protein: CASSGMGAGYEQYF
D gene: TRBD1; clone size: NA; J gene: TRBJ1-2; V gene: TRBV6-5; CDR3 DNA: TGTGCCAGCAGTTACTCGGGACAGGTGGGCGGCTACACCTTC; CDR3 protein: CASSYSGQVGGYTF
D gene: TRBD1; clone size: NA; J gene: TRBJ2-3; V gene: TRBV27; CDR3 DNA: TGTGCCAGCAGTATACAGGGGCGGAGCACAGATACGCAGTATTTT; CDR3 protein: CASSIQGRSTDTQYF
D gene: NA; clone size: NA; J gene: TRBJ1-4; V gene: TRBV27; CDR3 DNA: TGTGCCAGCAGTTTATTTGCGGGACGGAATGAAAAACTGTTTTTT; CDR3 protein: CASSLFAGRNEKLFF
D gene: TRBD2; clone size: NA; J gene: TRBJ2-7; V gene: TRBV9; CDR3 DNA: TGTGCCAGCAGCGTCGGGGTTAGCGGGAAGGGGTCGTACGAGCAGTACTTC; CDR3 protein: CASSVGVSGKGSYEQYF
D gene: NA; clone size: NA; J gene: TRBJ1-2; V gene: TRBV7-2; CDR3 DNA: TGTGCCAGCAGCTTAGACGATCCAGGCGCCTATGGCTACACCTTC; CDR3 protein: CASSLDDPGAYGYTF
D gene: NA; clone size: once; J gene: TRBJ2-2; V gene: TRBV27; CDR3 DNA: TGTGCCAGCAGTGAACTCACAGGCCTCACCTACACCGGGGAGCTGTTTTTT; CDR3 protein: CASSELTGLTYTGELFF